This entry is about one TCR beta chain. Its antigen remains unidentified. Qualities for individual bases were not recorded, and no much larger clone is one base off. This sample was taken from a study of response to subunit inactivated influenza vaccine (dated by TCRdb to 2017 to 2018). Looking at the study overall: Deep quantitative profiling of the T cell receptor repertoire was used in the study to follow responses to a trivalent subunit inactivated influenza vaccine.

A distance of 9 bases separates the germline ends of V and J, which lose 2 bases and 3 bases respectively. CDR1 and CDR2 are drawn from the germline V gene: SGHRS, YFSETQ. The CDR3 contains 13 residues, cysteine and phenylalanine counted. The read is trimmed to its CDR3 DNA, 39 bases read in frame from base 1. General study outcomes and caveats: The authors suggested that each seasonal influenza vaccination may recruit only a limited number of new T cells.

Library preparation employed RT-PCR. Sequencing took place on an Illumina HiSeq 2500. In-frame beta chains were kept once TCRdb had trimmed the public reads at Q25 with fastp and called clones with MiXCR. Rows merge per CDR3 protein into single entries with the most common DNA and genes. The sample table lists about 700,000 distinct CDR3 sequences, about 15% of them with a count of one. Less than 7% of the sample is in the top ten clones. The specimen comprised PBMCs from blood, sampled around 14 days before vaccination. The chain employs TRBV5-1 and TRBJ2-7; the D gene identity is not certain. This TCR was recovered from a man in his fifties who received an inactivated influenza vaccine. Donor details come from another sample of the same person, matched by shared clones. The CDR3 region: CASSFTSDYEQYF. The DNA is as follows: TGCGCCAGCAGCTTTACCAGCGACTACGAGCAGTACTTC.